Presented here are 22 T cell receptor beta chains from one specimen sequenced in a study of T cell responses to AZD1222 COVID-19 vaccine. Sequencing was performed with immunoSEQ multiplex PCR; in TCRdb, only in-frame clones are kept and a portion is missing. The profile shows about 54,000 clones, around four fifths of them singletons. The sample was peripheral blood, taken on day 0 of AZD1222 vaccination. The source is an adult in good health.

The V and J genes are TRBV7-2 and TRBJ1-3; no clear D. The ends were cut back, 1 base at V and 2 bases at J, with 15 bases in the middle. The CDR3 runs to 17 residues. Looked up from germline, CDR1 is SGHTA and CDR2 is FQGNSA. The CDR3 loop is CASSLGIRGMTGNTIYF. CDR3 nucleotides: TGTGCCAGCAGCTTAGGAATAAGAGGGATGACTGGAAACACCATATATTTT.

This chain uses TRBV11-3 with TRBJ2-1, with TRBD2 matching 8 bases. V gave up 4 bases and J gave up 2 bases; unmatched junction bases: 4. From germline, CDR1 is SGHNT and CDR2 YENEEA. The CDR3 covers 15 residues. This CDR3 reads CASSSREGAYNEQFF. CDR3 DNA: TGTGCCAGCAGCTCACGGGAGGGCGCCTACAATGAGCAGTTCTTC.

V and J are TRBV5-1 and TRBJ1-2, with D unresolved. The V end lost 0 bases, the J end lost 1 base, and 7 bases lay between the germline ends. The CDR3 length is 14 residues. CDR1 is SGHRS, CDR2 YFSETQ, per germline. CDR3 nucleotide sequence: TGCGCCAGCAGCTTGGTGGAGGATAACTATGGCTACACCTTC. This translates into CASSLVEDNYGYTF.

In nucleotides, the CDR3 is TGTGCCAGCAGTTTACAGGGGCAGGGTGGAGGTGGCTACACCTTC. Protein: CASSLQGQGGGGYTF. The chain combines TRBV7-2 with TRBJ1-2, with 7 positions matching TRBD1. Trimming removed 6 bases from V and 7 bases from J; junction bases left unmatched: 14. The CDR3 loop spans 15 amino acids. Germline CDR1 SGHTA, CDR2 FQGNSA. The entire variable domain, with the rest obtained from reference TRBV7-2 and TRBJ1-2, is as follows: GAGVSQSPSNKVTEKGKDVELRCDPISGHTALYWYRQSLGQGLEFLIYFQGNSAPDKSGLPSDRFSAERTGGSVSTLTIQRTQQEDSAVYLCASSLQGQGGGGYTFGSGTRLTVV.

This clone was counted once. This sequence joins TRBV4-3 and TRBJ2-3; D is tentatively TRBD1 or TRBD2 (5 bases each). Germline values: CDR1 LGHNA, CDR2 YSLEER. This CDR3 spans 17 amino acids. V lost 0 bases and J 2 bases, leaving 15 bases between the germline ends. The CDR3 coding sequence is TGCGCCAGCAGCCAAGATCAGGATGGGACGTTCACAGATACGCAGTATTTT. It translates to CASSQDQDGTFTDTQYF.

This rearrangement joins TRBV5-5 to TRBJ2-2; 7 bases map to TRBD1. CDR3 length: 15 residues. From germline, CDR1 is SGHKS and CDR2 YYEKEE (reference sequence). The V gene end was trimmed by 1 base and the J gene end by 0 bases; junction bases not matched to a gene: 0. CDR3 in amino acids: CASSLTGANTGELFF. The CDR3 DNA sequence: TGTGCCAGCAGCTTGACAGGGGCGAACACCGGGGAGCTGTTTTTT.

The genes are TRBV7-2 and TRBJ1-2, with TRBD1 matching 12 bases. The CDR3 has 16 residues. V shed 1 base and J 4 bases; nucleotides not matched to a gene: 4. Per germline, CDR1 SGHTA and CDR2 FQGNSA. CDR3 DNA: TGTGCCAGCAGCTTAGGGGGGACAGGGGGCGTCTATGGCTACACCTTC. It yields the protein CASSLGGTGGVYGYTF.

The gene calls are TRBV16 and TRBJ1-6; TRBD1 aligns across 8 bases. CDR3 length equals 14 residues. The junction had 6 bases not matched to a gene; V was cut back by 4 bases and J by 10 bases. Per the germline V gene, CDR1 is KGHSY and CDR2 is FQNENV. The CDR3 region is CASSLRDRGSPLHF. The CDR3 DNA is TGTGCCAGCAGCCTAAGAGACAGGGGCTCACCCCTCCACTTT.

The chain links TRBV27 to TRBJ2-1; 9 nucleotides align to TRBD2. The germline gives CDR1 MNHEY, CDR2 SMNVEV (reference sequence). The CDR3 extends over 16 amino acids. The V and J ends lost 6 bases and 8 bases, in that order; junction bases with no gene match: 14. As DNA, the CDR3 is TGTGCCAGCAGAAGACAATTTAGCGGGAGAACCGATGAGCAGTTCTTC. It specifies CASRRQFSGRTDEQFF.

The rearrangement links TRBV15 to TRBJ2-1; 11 bases fit TRBD2. V lost 4 bases and J lost 6; bases outside the gene matches: 8. The CDR3 has 16 residues. Germline assignment: CDR1 LNHNV and CDR2 YYDKDF (reference sequence). The CDR3 spells CATSTPGGTSGNEQFF. As DNA, the CDR3 is TGTGCCACCAGCACCCCTGGCGGGACTAGCGGCAATGAGCAGTTCTTC.

The chain carries TRBV18 and TRBJ2-3; tentative D call: TRBD2 (5 bases). The germline V gene encodes CDR1 KGHSH and CDR2 LQKENI. The CDR3 extends over 13 amino acids. V lost 2 bases and J 4 bases, leaving 7 bases between the germline ends. The CDR3 coding sequence is TGTGCCAGCTCACCAGAGGGCCCAGATACGCAGTATTTT. Translation: CASSPEGPDTQYF.

This clone was counted a single time. The chain employs TRBV6-5 and TRBJ2-6, with TRBD2 as a possible D gene (6 bases). Trimming took 6 bases from V and 6 from J, leaving 15 bases between them. Per the germline V gene, CDR1 is MNHEY and CDR2 is SVGAGI. The CDR3 sequence is 15 residues long. The CDR3 region is CASRDQRLEANVLTF. The CDR3 DNA reads as TGTGCCAGCAGGGATCAGCGACTAGAGGCCAACGTCCTGACTTTC.

This chain uses TRBV6-5 with TRBJ2-7; TRBD1 aligns across 8 bases. With 6 bases clipped from V and 1 base from J, the junction kept 8 bases outside the gene matches. This CDR3 spans 15 amino acids. CDR1 is MNHEY and CDR2 is SVGAGI in the germline V gene. CDR3 loop: CASSTHGTGSYEQYF. The CDR3 DNA is TGTGCCAGCAGCACCCATGGGACAGGATCCTACGAGCAGTACTTC.

The J gene is TRBJ1-1, the V gene TRBV27; D perhaps matches TRBD1 (5 bases). Deletions cut 5 bases from V and 5 bases from J, with 24 bases between. From germline, CDR1 is MNHEY and CDR2 SMNVEV (reference sequence). This CDR3 is built from 17 residues. The CDR3 region is CASSAEGLGGRRTEAFF. The CDR3 DNA reads TGTGCCAGCAGTGCCGAGGGGCTCGGTGGACGGAGGACTGAAGCTTTCTTT.

This chain connects TRBV3-1 (or the pseudogene TRBV3-2) to TRBJ2-7; 8 nucleotides line up with TRBD1. The CDR3 sequence is 16 residues long. Germline CDR1 and CDR2: LGHDT and YNNKEL (reference sequence). Trimming at V came to 1 base and at J to 6 bases, leaving 11 bases not matched to a gene. The CDR3 DNA is TGTGCCAGCAGCCAAGCACCTGGACAGGGCTTGAGCGAGCAGTACTTC. This gives the protein CASSQAPGQGLSEQYF.

CDR3: CAWRLAGGGYTF. CDR3 sequence (DNA): TGTGCCTGGAGATTAGCGGGGGGCGGCTACACCTTC. J is TRBJ1-2 and V is TRBV30; D may be TRBD1 (6 bases). The CDR3 runs 12 residues. V lost 3 bases and J lost 8, with 13 bases in between. The V gene's germline CDR1 is GTSNPN and CDR2 SVGIG (reference sequence).

V is TRBV19 and J is TRBJ2-7; D is uncertain. CDR1 is LNHDA and CDR2 is SQIVND in the germline V gene (reference sequence). Trimming removed 3 bases at V and 3 bases at J, with 12 bases between. CDR3 length equals 14 residues. The DNA for the CDR3 is TGTGCCAGTAGTATGGCAGGTCGTCACTACGAGCAGTACTTC. Translated, it gives CASSMAGRHYEQYF.

This chain links TRBV5-4 with TRBJ2-5, with 7 bases lining up with TRBD2. The CDR3 runs 13 residues. Germline CDR1 and CDR2: SGHNT and YYREEE (reference sequence). The J segment lost 3 bases and the V segment lost 5 bases, leaving 4 bases of the junction unmatched. CDR3 sequence (DNA): TGTGCCAGCAGGGATCGGGAGGAAGAGACCCAGTACTTC. This encodes CASRDREEETQYF.

This clone was seen just once. The V call is TRBV2, the J call TRBJ1-2, with TRBD1 matching over 7 bases. Germline CDR1 SNHLY, CDR2 FYNNEI. This CDR3 spans 13 amino acids. Unmatched junction bases numbered 8, after V lost 6 bases and J lost 7 bases. In DNA, the CDR3 is TGTGCCAGCAGACGACAGGGCGAGGGTGGCTACACCTTC. It codes for CASRRQGEGGYTF.

The chain carries TRBV28 and TRBJ2-7; 8 bases agree with TRBD1. Germline V gives CDR1 MDHEN, CDR2 SYDVKM. V lost 7 bases, J lost 2 bases, and 4 bases stayed unmatched. This CDR3 is built from 13 residues. CDR3 nucleotides: TGTGCCAGCATGACAGGGGCCCCCTACGAGCAGTACTTC. Amino acids: CASMTGAPYEQYF.

The chain couples TRBV18 to TRBJ1-5; the D gene is possibly TRBD1 (5 bases). Looked up from germline, CDR1 is KGHSH and CDR2 is LQKENI. V was pared by 3 bases and J by 4 bases, with 13 bases between. CDR3 length: 15 amino acids. CDR3 in amino acids: CASSPIPGGNQPQHF. CDR3 DNA: TGTGCCAGCTCACCTATACCGGGGGGAAATCAGCCCCAGCATTTT.

The chain recombines TRBV12-3 or TRBV12-4 with TRBJ1-5; a possible D gene is TRBD1 (5 bases). The V gene lost 6 bases and the J gene lost 7 bases, with 13 bases spanning the gap. The CDR3 is 13 amino acids. The CDR3 spells CASRGTSGQPQHF. The CDR3 DNA reads as TGTGCCAGCAGAGGGACCTCGGGGCAGCCCCAGCATTTT.